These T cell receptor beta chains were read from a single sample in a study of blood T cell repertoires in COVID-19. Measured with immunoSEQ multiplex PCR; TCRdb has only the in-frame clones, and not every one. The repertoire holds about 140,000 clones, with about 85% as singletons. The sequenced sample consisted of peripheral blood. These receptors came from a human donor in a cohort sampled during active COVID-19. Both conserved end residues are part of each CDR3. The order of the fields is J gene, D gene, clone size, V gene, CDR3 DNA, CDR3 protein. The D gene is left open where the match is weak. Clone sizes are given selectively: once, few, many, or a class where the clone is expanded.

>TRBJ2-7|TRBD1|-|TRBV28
TGTGCCAGCAGTTTAGGGACAGGGGGCTTTTACGAGCAGTACTTC
CASSLGTGGFYEQYF
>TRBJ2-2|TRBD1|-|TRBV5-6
TGTGCCAGCAGGAGGACAGGGGCTAGCACCGGGGAGCTGTTTTTT
CASRRTGASTGELFF
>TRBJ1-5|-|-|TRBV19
TGTGCCAGTAGTCTCAGTAGCAATCAGCCCCAGCATTTT
CASSLSSNQPQHF
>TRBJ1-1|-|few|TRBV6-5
TGTGCCAGCAGGTTCCGTATGAACACTGAAGCTTTCTTT
CASRFRMNTEAFF
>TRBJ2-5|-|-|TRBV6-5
TGTGCCTCCACACGGACAGTGATGGAGACCCAGTACTTC
CASTRTVMETQYF
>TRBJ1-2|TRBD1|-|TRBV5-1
TGCGCCAGCAGCCCCGGGACAGGGAGCTATGGCTACACCTTC
CASSPGTGSYGYTF
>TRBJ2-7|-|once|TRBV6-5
TGTGCCAGCAGTTACAAGCAGGGCGAAACCTACGAGCAGTACTTC
CASSYKQGETYEQYF
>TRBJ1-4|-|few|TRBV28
TGTGCCAGTTATCATTCAGGGGTACCTGAAAAACTGTTTTTT
CASYHSGVPEKLFF
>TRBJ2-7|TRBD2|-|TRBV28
TGTGCCAGCAGTTCCCACGGGACTAGCGGGGGGTACTACGAGCAGTACTTC
CASSSHGTSGGYYEQYF
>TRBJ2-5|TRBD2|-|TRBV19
TGTGCCAGTAGTAGTCCGACTAGCGCTGAAGAGACCCAGTACTTC
CASSSPTSAEETQYF
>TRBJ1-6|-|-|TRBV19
TGTGCCAGTACTCCGACGGGGGGAAATTCACCCCTCCACTTT
CASTPTGGNSPLHF
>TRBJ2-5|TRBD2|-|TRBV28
TGTGCCACCAAGATTCAAGGACTAGCGGGGGAAACCCAGTACTTC
CATKIQGLAGETQYF
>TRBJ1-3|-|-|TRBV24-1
TGTGCCACCAGTGATTCTATAACTGGAAACACCATATATTTT
CATSDSITGNTIYF
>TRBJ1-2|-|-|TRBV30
TGTGCCTGGAGCCGCGGGCCGAACGAAAAGGGTGGCTACACCTTC
CAWSRGPNEKGGYTF
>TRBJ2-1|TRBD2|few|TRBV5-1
TGCGCCAGCAGCTTGCCCCGACTAGCGGGAGGTTCGGCTAATGAGCAGTTCTTC
CASSLPRLAGGSANEQFF
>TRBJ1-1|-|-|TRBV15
TGTGCCACCAGCAGAGGGGCTTCAGGGGTCACTGAAGCTTTCTTT
CATSRGASGVTEAFF
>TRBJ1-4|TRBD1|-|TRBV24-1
TGTGCCACCAGTGGGCCAGGGGGTGAAAAACTGTTTTTT
CATSGPGGEKLFF
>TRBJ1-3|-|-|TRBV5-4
TGTGCCAGCAGCTTTCAAGGGGCAGGGAACACCATATATTTT
CASSFQGAGNTIYF
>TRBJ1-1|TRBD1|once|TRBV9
TGTGCCAGCACCGCTCAGGGACAGGTGAACACTGAAGCTTTCTTT
CASTAQGQVNTEAFF
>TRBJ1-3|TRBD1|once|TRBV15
TGTGCCACCAGCAGAGACAGGGGGCCTGGAAACACCATATATTTT
CATSRDRGPGNTIYF
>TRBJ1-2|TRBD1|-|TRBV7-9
TGTGCCAGCAGCTTGGGACAGGGAATCTCGCAAATAGGCTACACCTTC
CASSLGQGISQIGYTF
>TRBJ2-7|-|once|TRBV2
TGTGCCAGCAAGACTATTTCTCGCGAGCAGTACTTC
CASKTISREQYF
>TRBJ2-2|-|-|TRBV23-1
TGCGCCAGCAGTCAACCCCGCATCTATACTCCCGGGGAGCTGTTTTTT
CASSQPRIYTPGELFF
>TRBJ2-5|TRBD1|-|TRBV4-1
TGCGCCAGCAGCCAAGGGGGACAGGGAGGGGAGACCCAGTACTTC
CASSQGGQGGETQYF
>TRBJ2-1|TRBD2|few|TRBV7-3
TGTGCCAGCAGCGAGGGGACTACTTATGAGCAGTTCTTC
CASSEGTTYEQFF
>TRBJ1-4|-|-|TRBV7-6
TGTGCCAGCAGCTTGTGGGGCGCAACTAATGAAAAACTGTTTTTT
CASSLWGATNEKLFF
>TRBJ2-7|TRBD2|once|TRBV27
TGTGCCAGCAGACCCCAATTAGCGGGAGGGACCTACGAGCAGTACTTC
CASRPQLAGGTYEQYF